This passage covers 10 T cell receptor beta chains from one sample sequenced in a study of CD8 T cells in Susac syndrome. Reverse transcription used about 0.45 to 1 ug RNA and random hexamers. One entry per CDR3 protein, called by TCRdb with MiXCR from the immunoSEQ multiplex PCR reads. The profile shows 200,000 to 250,000 distinct CDR3 sequences, about 95% of them singletons. Sequenced material: CD4+ T cells from PBMCs. The receptors were gathered from a human donor with Susac syndrome.

This sequence joins TRBV14 and TRBJ2-5, with D perhaps assigned TRBD1 or TRBD2 (5 bases each). Trimming left V 4 bases short and J 7 bases short, with 13 bases between. The CDR3 totals 13 residues. The germline CDR1 and CDR2 sequences are SGHDN and FVKESK. The CDR3 nucleotides are TGTGCCAGCAGCCCGGGACCATCGGGGACCCAGTACTTC. This sequence encodes CASSPGPSGTQYF.

This chain uses TRBV5-1 with TRBJ1-5; no firm D call. This CDR3 has 15 residues. Germline V gene lookup returns CDR1 SGHRS and CDR2 YFSETQ. V was clipped by 0 bases and J by 5 bases, with 12 bases between them. The DNA of the CDR3 is TGCGCCAGCAGCTTGGATTCCCCGAAGGATCAGCCCCAGCATTTT. Its translation: CASSLDSPKDQPQHF.

The chain combines TRBV21-1 with TRBJ2-5; the D call of TRBD2 is as the table states it, not checked on the DNA. TRBV21-1 is termed a pseudogene. The CDR3 totals 17 residues. The CDR3 bases are TGTGCCAGCCCCTCCCCACGATTGCGGGGGGTCCAAGAGACCCAGTACTTC. As protein: CASPSPRLRGVQETQYF.

This sequence joins TRBV9 and TRBJ1-1; D is undetermined. CDR3 size: 15 residues. Trimming took 0 bases from V and 2 from J, leaving 11 bases between them. Germline V gene lookup returns CDR1 SGDLS and CDR2 YYNGEE. The CDR3 loop is CASSVDPEFNTEAFF. CDR3 bases: TGTGCCAGCAGCGTAGACCCAGAATTTAACACTGAAGCTTTCTTT.

The V and J genes are TRBV5-4 and TRBJ2-1, with D possibly matching TRBD2 (6 bases). This CDR3 contains 14 residues. Germline CDR1 and CDR2: SGHNT and YYREEE (reference sequence). The V gene lost 0 bases and the J gene lost 8 bases, with 12 bases spanning the gap. CDR3 DNA sequence: TGTGCCAGCAGCTTGGCCGGAGGGGACGATGAGCAGTTCTTC. Translated: CASSLAGGDDEQFF. Looking up the rest from reference TRBV5-4 and TRBJ2-1 gives the full variable domain: ETGVTQSPTHLIKTRGQQVTLRCSSQSGHNTVSWYQQALGQGPQFIFQYYREEENGRGNFPPRFSGLQFPNYSSELNVNALELDDSALYLCASSLAGGDDEQFFGPGTRLTVL.

The chain couples TRBV7-2 to TRBJ1-2; possible D gene TRBD1, 5 bases. The CDR3 extends over 14 amino acids. Trimming stripped 3 bases from V and 5 bases from J, with 13 bases between. Germline CDR1 SGHTA, CDR2 FQGNSA. The CDR3 region has the DNA TGTGCCAGCAGCTTCAGGGTCGAGGTATATGGCTACACCTTC. Its protein product is CASSFRVEVYGYTF.

V usage is TRBV19 and J usage is TRBJ1-2; 8 nucleotides match TRBD1. Trimming took 6 bases from V and 2 from J; bases not matched to a gene: 5. This CDR3 is built from 14 residues. Germline CDR1 is LNHDA and CDR2 is SQIVND (reference sequence). This CDR3 reads CASSKDRANYGYTF. The CDR3, as DNA: TGTGCCAGTAGCAAGGACAGGGCCAACTATGGCTACACCTTC.

The gene calls are TRBV5-1 and TRBJ2-4; 8 bases are shared with TRBD2. Germline V lookup: CDR1 SGHRS, CDR2 YFSETQ. V dropped 3 bases and J dropped 6; count of bases not matched to a gene: 2. This CDR3 region has 13 residues. The CDR3 DNA reads as TGCGCCAGCAGCTCCAGCGGGGGAAACATTCAGTACTTC. Residues: CASSSSGGNIQYF.

Only one count was recorded for this clonotype. The chain uses TRBV3-1 and TRBJ1-5; D remains unclear. CDR1 is LGHDT and CDR2 is YNNKEL in the germline V gene (reference sequence). With 0 bases removed from V and 6 bases from J, the gap between germline ends came to 6 bases. The CDR3 loop spans 13 amino acids. Written as DNA, the CDR3 is TGTGCCAGCAGCCAAGATGAAGGTCAGCCCCAGCATTTT. Its translation is CASSQDEGQPQHF.

This clonotype occurred once. The rearrangement joins TRBV7-9 to TRBJ2-2, with 9 bases identical to TRBD1. Germline V CDR1 and CDR2: SEHNR, FQNEAQ (reference sequence). The CDR3 covers 15 residues. V gave up 5 bases and J gave up 4 bases; unmatched junction bases: 5. The CDR3 loop is CASSHPDRGTGELFF. CDR3 in DNA: TGTGCCAGCAGCCACCCGGACAGGGGCACCGGGGAGCTGTTTTTT.